This T cell receptor (beta chain) was observed in a study of spatial heterogeneity in lung cancer. MiXCR, run by TCRdb on the 5' RACE reads, gives a single entry per CDR3 protein. The table shows 20,000 to 25,000 distinct CDR3 sequences, with about 4.7% occurring only once. Specified time point: sample taken at primary tumor resection. The sequenced material consisted of unsorted whole RNA from tumor, nontumor lung or frozen PBMC. The CDR3 sequence is 16 residues long. Germline CDR1 MNHEY, CDR2 SVGEGT. The ends lost 4 bases at V and 1 base at J; junction bases unmatched: 7. This clonotype appeared many times.

The clonotype originates from a male donor with early-stage non-small cell lung cancer. Sequenced here: PBMCs, sampled at surgery. J is TRBJ2-1 and V is TRBV6-2 or TRBV6-3; 7 positions match TRBD1. The CDR3 protein is CASSLQGGLSYNEQFF. The DNA of the CDR3 is TGTGCCAGCAGTTTACAAGGGGGCTTATCCTACAATGAGCAGTTCTTC.